This is a list of T cell receptor beta chains from one sample in a study of a mutant IDH1 vaccine in newly diagnosed glioma. These receptors have no known antigen. Clones were read by immunoSEQ multiplex PCR, and TCRdb kept only the in-frame ones, dropping some. This sample yields 50,000 to 75,000 clones, of which approximately 79% are seen a single time; 7.4% belongs to the top ten. The sample consisted of PBMCs, taken from a glioma patient whose treatment included an IDH1 peptide vaccine. These receptors were taken from a woman between 45 and 65 years old with glioma. Both conserved end residues are part of each CDR3. D genes are given only for firm matches. A clone size is listed for some rows: how often the clone was seen (once, few, many), or a class if it is expanded.

d_gene: TRBD1; v_gene: TRBV7-2; j_gene: TRBJ2-7; abundance: .; CDR3nt: TGTGCCAGCAGCTTGGGACAGGGATACTACGAGCAGTACTTC; CDR3aa: CASSLGQGYYEQYF
d_gene: .; v_gene: TRBV18; j_gene: TRBJ1-5; abundance: .; CDR3nt: TGTGCCAGCTCAATGGGGGTCGGGGGCGTGGGTCAGCCCCAGCATTTT; CDR3aa: CASSMGVGGVGQPQHF
d_gene: .; v_gene: TRBV5-1; j_gene: TRBJ2-2; abundance: .; CDR3nt: TGCGCCAGCAGCTCCATAGGGCGGGGCTACACCGGGGAGCTGTTTTTT; CDR3aa: CASSSIGRGYTGELFF
d_gene: TRBD2; v_gene: TRBV5-4; j_gene: TRBJ2-3; abundance: once; CDR3nt: TGTGCCAGCAGCTTGACTAGCGGGGGGGCGGATTTT; CDR3aa: CASSLTSGGADF
d_gene: .; v_gene: TRBV5-6; j_gene: TRBJ2-5; abundance: .; CDR3nt: TGTGCCAGCAGCCTAAATGAAAGGCAAGAGACCCAGTACTTC; CDR3aa: CASSLNERQETQYF
d_gene: .; v_gene: TRBV6-5; j_gene: TRBJ1-2; abundance: .; CDR3nt: TGTGCCAGCAGGGACCGAGGGGCGGCATATGGCTACACCTTC; CDR3aa: CASRDRGAAYGYTF
d_gene: TRBD2; v_gene: TRBV9; j_gene: TRBJ2-2; abundance: .; CDR3nt: TGTGCCAGCAGCGTAGGAACTAGCGGGCGGTACACCGGGGAGCTGTTTTTT; CDR3aa: CASSVGTSGRYTGELFF
d_gene: .; v_gene: TRBV27; j_gene: TRBJ2-5; abundance: .; CDR3nt: TGTGCCAGCGGAGGGTTGGGTAGAGGTGTCCAAGAGACCCAGTACTTC; CDR3aa: CASGGLGRGVQETQYF
d_gene: TRBD1; v_gene: TRBV5-1; j_gene: TRBJ1-1; abundance: .; CDR3nt: TGCGCCAGCAGCCGATCCGAGACAGGGGTGGGTAACGCTGAAGCTTTCTTT; CDR3aa: CASSRSETGVGNAEAFF
d_gene: .; v_gene: TRBV5-6; j_gene: TRBJ1-2; abundance: .; CDR3nt: TGTGCCAGCAGCTTGGTAGGGCAGGTGAACTATGGCTACACCTTC; CDR3aa: CASSLVGQVNYGYTF
d_gene: .; v_gene: TRBV28; j_gene: TRBJ1-1; abundance: .; CDR3nt: TGTGCAAGCCAGACAGGACTCAAGGGGACTGAAGCTTTCTTT; CDR3aa: CASQTGLKGTEAFF
d_gene: .; v_gene: TRBV18; j_gene: TRBJ2-3; abundance: .; CDR3nt: TGTGCCAGCTCACCAGCGGGACCTGACACAGATACGCAGTATTTT; CDR3aa: CASSPAGPDTDTQYF
d_gene: .; v_gene: TRBV2; j_gene: TRBJ1-1; abundance: once; CDR3nt: TGTGCCAGCAGTGGGGATAGCCGGGTGGTCCCTGAAGCTTTCTTT; CDR3aa: CASSGDSRVVPEAFF
d_gene: .; v_gene: TRBV6-9; j_gene: TRBJ1-2; abundance: few; CDR3nt: TGTGCCAGCAGGCCGGAGGGCTACACCTTC; CDR3aa: CASRPEGYTF
d_gene: TRBD2; v_gene: TRBV9; j_gene: TRBJ2-3; abundance: .; CDR3nt: TGTGCCAGCAGCGTAGGACTAGCGGGGCAAGGAGGCACAGATACGCAGTATTTT; CDR3aa: CASSVGLAGQGGTDTQYF
d_gene: TRBD1; v_gene: TRBV29-1; j_gene: TRBJ2-7; abundance: once; CDR3nt: TGCAGCGTACCCACAGGGGGCTTAACGGACGAGCAGTACTTC; CDR3aa: CSVPTGGLTDEQYF
d_gene: TRBD1; v_gene: TRBV4-3; j_gene: TRBJ1-2; abundance: .; CDR3nt: TGCGCCAGCAGCCAAGAGGGGACAGGGAAAAACGATGGCTACACCTTC; CDR3aa: CASSQEGTGKNDGYTF
d_gene: .; v_gene: TRBV15; j_gene: TRBJ2-4; abundance: .; CDR3nt: TGTGCCACCAGCAGAGAGGAACAGGGCGCGGCCAAAAACATTCAGTACTTC; CDR3aa: CATSREEQGAAKNIQYF
d_gene: TRBD2; v_gene: TRBV6-4; j_gene: TRBJ2-7; abundance: .; CDR3nt: TGTGCCAGCAGGCCCGAGGCGGGGGGCTCTAGCGAGCAGTACTTC; CDR3aa: CASRPEAGGSSEQYF
d_gene: TRBD1; v_gene: TRBV6-6; j_gene: TRBJ1-4; abundance: .; CDR3nt: TGTGCCAGCAGTCTGATACAGGGGGCAAAAGAAAAACTGTTTTTT; CDR3aa: CASSLIQGAKEKLFF
d_gene: .; v_gene: TRBV5-1; j_gene: TRBJ2-1; abundance: once; CDR3nt: TGCGCCAGCAGGCGGGACAGCTCCTACAATGAGCAGTTCTTC; CDR3aa: CASRRDSSYNEQFF
d_gene: .; v_gene: TRBV9; j_gene: TRBJ1-2; abundance: once; CDR3nt: TGTGCCAGCAGCCCGTCACCACAGGGATTGAACGGCTACACCTTC; CDR3aa: CASSPSPQGLNGYTF
d_gene: .; v_gene: TRBV19; j_gene: TRBJ2-7; abundance: .; CDR3nt: TGTGCCAGTAGTATCTGGGGGGCAGGGGCGTCCCTCTACGAGCAGTACTTC; CDR3aa: CASSIWGAGASLYEQYF